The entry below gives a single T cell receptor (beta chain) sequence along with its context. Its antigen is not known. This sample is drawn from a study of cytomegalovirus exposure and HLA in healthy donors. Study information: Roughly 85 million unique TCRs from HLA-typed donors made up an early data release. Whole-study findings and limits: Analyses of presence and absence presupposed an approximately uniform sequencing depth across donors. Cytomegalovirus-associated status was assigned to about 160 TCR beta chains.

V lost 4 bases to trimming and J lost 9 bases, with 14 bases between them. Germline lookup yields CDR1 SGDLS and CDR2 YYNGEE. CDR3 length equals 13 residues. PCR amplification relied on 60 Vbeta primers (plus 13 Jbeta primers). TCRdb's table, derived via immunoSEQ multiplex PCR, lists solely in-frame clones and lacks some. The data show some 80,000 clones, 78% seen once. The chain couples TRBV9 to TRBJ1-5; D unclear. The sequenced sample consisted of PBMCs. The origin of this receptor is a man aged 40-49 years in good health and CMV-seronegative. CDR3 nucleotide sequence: TGTGCCAGCAGCACACGGGAGCTTGGGCCCCAGCATTTT. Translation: CASSTRELGPQHF.